The T cell receptor beta chain under discussion was sequenced for a study of Ad26.COV2.S vaccination and SARS-CoV-2 variants. Notes on this clone: As yet, its antigen is unknown.

Study-wide findings and caveats: Substantial post-vaccination breadth of spike-specific CD8+ and CD4+ T cell responses was reported. The study found higher spike-specific TCR breadth in vaccine than placebo recipients. Participants given vaccine showed non-spike TCR breadth similar to that of placebo recipients.

Assay used: immunoSEQ multiplex PCR; TCRdb lists only in-frame clones, some missing. The sample yields approximately 250,000 clones, 87% seen once. From germline, CDR1 is LGHNA and CDR2 YSLEER. This CDR3 spans 15 amino acids. The V and J ends lost 0 bases and 4 bases, in that order; junction bases with no gene match: 5. The treatment denotes: about 20 received Ad26.COV2.S at low or high dose, single or two shots; several received placebo; per-sample allocation not given. The samples were gathered on day 63 after the first injection of vaccine or placebo. The TCR sequence derives from a person aged 18-60 years who received the Ad26.COV2.S COVID-19 vaccine or a placebo. This material consisted of peripheral blood, taken in a trial of Ad26.COV2.S vaccine versus placebo. V usage is TRBV4-3 and J usage is TRBJ2-7; 8 bases are a match to TRBD2. The CDR3 DNA reads as TGCGCCAGCAGCCAAGAAGGTAGCGGGATATACGAGCAGTACTTC. Translation gives CASSQEGSGIYEQYF.